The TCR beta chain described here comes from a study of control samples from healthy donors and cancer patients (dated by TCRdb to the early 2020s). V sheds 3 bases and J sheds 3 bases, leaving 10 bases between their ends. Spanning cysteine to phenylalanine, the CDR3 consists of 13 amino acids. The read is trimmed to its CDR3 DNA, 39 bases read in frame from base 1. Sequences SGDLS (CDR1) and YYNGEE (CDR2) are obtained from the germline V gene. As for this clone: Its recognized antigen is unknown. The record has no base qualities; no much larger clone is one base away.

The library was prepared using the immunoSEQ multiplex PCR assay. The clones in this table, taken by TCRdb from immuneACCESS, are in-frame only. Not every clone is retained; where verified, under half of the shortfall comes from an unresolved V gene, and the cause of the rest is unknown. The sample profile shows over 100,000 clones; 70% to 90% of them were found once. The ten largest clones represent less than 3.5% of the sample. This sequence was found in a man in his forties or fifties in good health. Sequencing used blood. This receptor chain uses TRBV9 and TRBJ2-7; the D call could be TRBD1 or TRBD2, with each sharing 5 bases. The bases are TGTGCCAGCAGCGCCGGGGCCCTCTACGAGCAGTACTTC. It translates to CASSAGALYEQYF.